This is a list of T cell receptor beta chains from one sample in a study of T cells in Graves' hyperthyroidism and ophthalmopathy. TCRdb re-called the multiplex PCR reads through MiXCR, storing one row per CDR3 protein. The sample comprises approximately 420,000 distinct CDR3 sequences, about 15% of which are singletons, and approximately 30% rests with the top ten. The sequenced sample was blood. These receptors were collected from a woman younger than 45 with Graves' hyperthyroidism. Both conserved end residues are part of each CDR3. Fields, in order: D gene, CDR3 length, clone size, J gene, V gene, CDR3 protein, CDR3 DNA. The D gene is left open where the match is weak. Size values are once, few and many counts, or a class for expanded clones, and some rows have none.

D gene: TRBD2
CDR3 length: 16
clone size: .
J gene: TRBJ2-1
V gene: TRBV3-1
CDR3 protein: CASSALAGVLGDEQFF
CDR3 DNA: TGTGCCAGCAGCGCACTAGCGGGGGTTTTAGGTGATGAGCAGTTCTTC

D gene: TRBD1
CDR3 length: 15
clone size: once
J gene: TRBJ1-2
V gene: TRBV7-9
CDR3 protein: CASSPGTGTGTGYTF
CDR3 DNA: TGTGCCAGCAGCCCGGGAACCGGGACAGGGACCGGCTACACCTTC

D gene: .
CDR3 length: 13
clone size: .
J gene: TRBJ1-5
V gene: TRBV6-2/TRBV6-3
CDR3 protein: CASKYVGDQPQHF
CDR3 DNA: TGTGCCAGTAAATATGTGGGGGATCAGCCCCAGCATTTT

D gene: TRBD2
CDR3 length: 13
clone size: .
J gene: TRBJ2-5
V gene: TRBV29-1
CDR3 protein: CSASRGARETQYF
CDR3 DNA: TGCAGCGCTTCGCGGGGGGCCCGGGAGACCCAGTACTTC

D gene: TRBD1
CDR3 length: 16
clone size: .
J gene: TRBJ1-5
V gene: TRBV7-2
CDR3 protein: CASSLEQGFGNQPQHF
CDR3 DNA: TGTGCCAGCAGCTTAGAACAGGGGTTCGGCAATCAGCCCCAGCATTTT

D gene: .
CDR3 length: 16
clone size: few
J gene: TRBJ2-3
V gene: TRBV15
CDR3 protein: CATSRDQGVSTDTQYF
CDR3 DNA: TGTGCCACCAGCAGAGATCAGGGAGTCAGCACAGATACGCAGTATTTT

D gene: .
CDR3 length: 14
clone size: few
J gene: TRBJ1-1
V gene: TRBV30
CDR3 protein: CAWSVPGRTAEAFF
CDR3 DNA: TGTGCCTGGAGTGTACCCGGGAGGACGGCTGAAGCTTTCTTT

D gene: .
CDR3 length: 16
clone size: few
J gene: TRBJ1-6
V gene: TRBV3-1
CDR3 protein: CASSQDPQRENSPLHF
CDR3 DNA: TGTGCCAGCAGCCAAGATCCCCAGAGAGAAAATTCACCCCTCCACTTT

D gene: .
CDR3 length: 16
clone size: few
J gene: TRBJ1-2
V gene: TRBV7-8
CDR3 protein: CASSPLWGPRGYGYTF
CDR3 DNA: TGTGCCAGCAGCCCACTATGGGGCCCCCGAGGGTATGGCTACACCTTC

D gene: TRBD2
CDR3 length: 16
clone size: many
J gene: TRBJ2-1
V gene: TRBV2
CDR3 protein: CASSPPGLAPYNEQFF
CDR3 DNA: TGTGCCAGCAGTCCACCGGGACTAGCGCCATACAATGAGCAGTTCTTC

D gene: .
CDR3 length: 11
clone size: many
J gene: TRBJ2-5
V gene: TRBV7-9
CDR3 protein: CASSGQETQYF
CDR3 DNA: TGTGCCAGCAGCGGGCAAGAGACCCAGTACTTC

D gene: .
CDR3 length: 16
clone size: few
J gene: TRBJ2-3
V gene: TRBV15
CDR3 protein: CATRGEGDRITDTQYF
CDR3 DNA: TGTGCCACCAGAGGGGAGGGGGACAGAATCACAGATACGCAGTATTTT

D gene: .
CDR3 length: 16
clone size: many
J gene: TRBJ1-1
V gene: TRBV4-1
CDR3 protein: CASSQGSFRGTTEAFF
CDR3 DNA: TGCGCCAGCAGCCAAGGGTCGTTCAGGGGAACCACTGAAGCTTTCTTT

D gene: TRBD2
CDR3 length: 14
clone size: many
J gene: TRBJ2-3
V gene: TRBV7-2
CDR3 protein: CASSPIASGSSQYF
CDR3 DNA: TGTGCCAGCAGCCCCATCGCTAGCGGGAGCTCGCAGTATTTT

D gene: TRBD2
CDR3 length: 16
clone size: .
J gene: TRBJ2-2
V gene: TRBV9
CDR3 protein: CASSVVSSGRAGELFF
CDR3 DNA: TGTGCCAGCAGCGTAGTCTCTAGCGGGAGAGCCGGGGAGCTGTTTTTT

D gene: .
CDR3 length: 12
clone size: many
J gene: TRBJ2-7
V gene: TRBV20-1
CDR3 protein: CSAREGSGEQYF
CDR3 DNA: TGCAGTGCTAGAGAAGGTAGCGGAGAGCAGTACTTC

D gene: TRBD2
CDR3 length: 14
clone size: many
J gene: TRBJ2-3
V gene: TRBV29-1
CDR3 protein: CSVEGGREVDTQYF
CDR3 DNA: TGCAGCGTTGAAGGCGGGAGAGAGGTAGATACGCAGTATTTT

D gene: TRBD1
CDR3 length: 17
clone size: .
J gene: TRBJ2-6
V gene: TRBV19
CDR3 protein: CASTDRGSSSGANVLTF
CDR3 DNA: TGTGCCAGTACGGACAGGGGGTCTTCGTCTGGGGCCAACGTCCTGACTTTC